This T cell receptor (beta chain) was profiled in a study of blood T cell repertoires in COVID-19. Overall study context: T cells, B-cell-depleted T cells, or PBMCs provided the cDNA or gDNA that served as material.

The data were produced by immunoSEQ multiplex PCR, yet TCRdb's version contains in-frame clones alone and is incomplete. Of approximately 140,000 clones listed, 70% to 85% are singletons. The V gene lost 0 bases and the J gene lost 5 bases, with 6 bases spanning the gap. Germline loops: CDR1 MNHEY, CDR2 SVGAGI. The CDR3 is 13 amino acids. The specimen sequenced was peripheral blood. The chain joins TRBV6-5 to TRBJ2-3, with D unresolved. This clonotype originated in a woman aged 80 or older with acute or convalescent COVID-19. The CDR3 nucleotides read TGTGCCAGCAGTTACTCGTTCGTAGATACGCAGTATTTT. Translation gives CASSYSFVDTQYF.